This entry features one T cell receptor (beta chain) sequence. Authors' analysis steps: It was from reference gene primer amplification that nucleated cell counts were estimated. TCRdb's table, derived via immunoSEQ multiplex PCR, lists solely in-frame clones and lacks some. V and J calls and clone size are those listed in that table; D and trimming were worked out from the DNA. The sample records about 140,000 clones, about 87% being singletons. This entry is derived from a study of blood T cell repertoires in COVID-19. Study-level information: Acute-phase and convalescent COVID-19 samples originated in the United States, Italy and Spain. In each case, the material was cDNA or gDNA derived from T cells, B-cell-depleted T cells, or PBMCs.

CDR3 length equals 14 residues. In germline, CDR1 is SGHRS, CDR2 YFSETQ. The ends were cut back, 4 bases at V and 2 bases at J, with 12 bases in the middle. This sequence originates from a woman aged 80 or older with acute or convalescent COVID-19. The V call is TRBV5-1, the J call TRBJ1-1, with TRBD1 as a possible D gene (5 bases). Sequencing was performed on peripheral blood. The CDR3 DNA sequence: TGCGCCAGCAGCCCCTTGGGGGGAAACACTGAAGCTTTCTTT. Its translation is CASSPLGGNTEAFF.